The source of this T cell receptor beta chain is a study of PD-1 blockade in classical Hodgkin lymphoma. V lost 0 bases and J lost 10; bases outside the gene matches: 8. The CDR3 totals 16 residues. Germline V gene lookup returns CDR1 GTSNPN and CDR2 SVGIG (reference sequence). Patients all relapsed after autologous stem cell transplantation, and there was variation in brentuximab vedotin exposure. Classification of best responses gave complete response, partial response or progressive disease. Generated by immunoSEQ multiplex PCR, the TCRdb table keeps only in-frame clones and is missing some. The sample records tens of thousands of clones, nearly 90% being singletons.

The rearrangement links TRBV30 to TRBJ1-6; TRBD1 aligns across 11 bases. The receptor's source is a human donor with classical Hodgkin lymphoma. The input for sequencing was peripheral blood mononuclear cells (PBMCs), taken before the second cycle of nivolumab. Written as DNA, the CDR3 is TGTGCCTGGAGTGTAACAGGACAGGGGGCGGGCTCACCCCTCCACTTT. It translates to CAWSVTGQGAGSPLHF.